This T cell receptor beta chain stems from a study of OX40 agonist ivuxolimab in advanced cancers. The length of the CDR3 is 15 residues. Trimming removed 3 bases at V and 0 bases at J, with 12 bases between. Germline CDR1 is SGHRS and CDR2 is YFSETQ. Method: immunoSEQ multiplex PCR; TCRdb's copy keeps in-frame clones and lacks some. The table records approximately 50,000 clones, roughly 90% of them present only once. The sample in question was CD4+ or CD8+ T cells sorted from blood, obtained in a trial of the OX40 agonist ivuxolimab. The sequence came from an adult with an advanced solid tumor such as melanoma, head and neck, liver or kidney cancer. The rearrangement links TRBV5-1 to TRBJ2-5; D tentatively fits TRBD1 or TRBD2 (5 bases each). CDR3 in amino acids: CASSYRDGNQETQYF. The CDR3 bases are TGCGCCAGCAGCTACCGGGACGGTAACCAAGAGACCCAGTACTTC. Drawing the rest from reference TRBV5-1 and TRBJ2-5, the complete variable domain is KAGVTQTPRYLIKTRGQQVTLSCSPISGHRSVSWYQQTPGQGLQFLFEYFSETQRNKGNFPGRFSGRQFSNSRSEMNVSTLELGDSALYLCASSYRDGNQETQYFGPGTRLLVL.